The rows below give T cell receptor beta chains drawn from one sample of a study of blood T cell repertoires in COVID-19. The data were produced by immunoSEQ multiplex PCR, yet TCRdb's version contains in-frame clones alone and is incomplete. This repertoire shows about 87,000 clones, 70% to 85% found once; its top ten account for around 2.9%. Specimen: peripheral blood. Source of these receptors: an elderly woman with COVID-19, enrolled during active disease. The CDR3 runs from the conserved cysteine through the conserved F or W. Each record gives: V gene, clone size, D gene, J gene, CDR3 DNA, CDR3 protein. D genes are given only for firm matches. Size values are once, few and many counts, or a class for expanded clones, and some rows have none.

TRBV12-5	.	TRBD1	TRBJ1-4	TGTGCTAGTGGTTTGGTAGGGGGCTTTAATGAAAAACTGTTTTTT	CASGLVGGFNEKLFF
TRBV21-1	.	.	TRBJ2-2	TGTGCCAGCAGCAAAGCGGACGCGGGACCACCGAACACCGGGGAGCTGTTTTTT	CASSKADAGPPNTGELFF
TRBV5-5	once	.	TRBJ2-5	TGTGCCAGCAGCAGGCAAGCGGACCAAGAGACCCAGTACTTC	CASSRQADQETQYF
TRBV27	.	TRBD1	TRBJ1-4	TGTGCCAGCAGTTTAGATACAGGGGGCTTCGAAAAACTGTTTTTT	CASSLDTGGFEKLFF
TRBV6-2/TRBV6-3	.	.	TRBJ2-1	TGTGCCAGCAGTTACTACGGACCGAGGGATGAGCAGTTCTTC	CASSYYGPRDEQFF
TRBV11-2	.	.	TRBJ1-5	TGTGCCAGCAGCGAGACACAGGGTATAAGTCAGCCCCAGCATTTT	CASSETQGISQPQHF
TRBV2	.	.	TRBJ2-4	TGTGCCAGCAGTGGGCAGGCAAACATTCAGTACTTC	CASSGQANIQYF
TRBV2	.	TRBD1	TRBJ1-1	TGTGCCAGCGGACAGGGCGGAGTGAGGACTGAAGCTTTCTTT	CASGQGGVRTEAFF
TRBV7-2	.	TRBD1	TRBJ2-7	TGTGCCAGCAGCCTTCCGGGACAGGGTCCCAACGAGCAGTACTTC	CASSLPGQGPNEQYF
TRBV27	few	TRBD2	TRBJ2-7	TGTGCCAGCAGTTTATCGTGGCTAGCGGGGTACGAGCAGTACTTC	CASSLSWLAGYEQYF
TRBV5-1	.	.	TRBJ1-2	TGCGCCAGCCGGGAAGGAGCCTCCCCCTATGGCTACACCTTC	CASREGASPYGYTF
TRBV2	few	TRBD1	TRBJ1-2	TGTGCCAGCAGATTGACAGGGAGCGGCTACACCTTC	CASRLTGSGYTF
TRBV10-1	once	TRBD2	TRBJ2-1	TGCGCCAGCAGTCCATTGGGGCTAGCGGGAGGAGAGCAGTTCTTC	CASSPLGLAGGEQFF
TRBV6-2/TRBV6-3	.	.	TRBJ2-5	TGTGCCAGCAGTTACACCGCCTTCCTCCCGGGAGAGACCCAGTACTTC	CASSYTAFLPGETQYF
TRBV10-3	.	TRBD1	TRBJ2-4	TGTGCCATCAGTGAGACAGGGGGGAACATTCAGTACTTC	CAISETGGNIQYF
TRBV2	.	TRBD2	TRBJ2-1	TGTGCCAGCAGATTGGGACTAGCGGGAGGTTACAATGAGCAGTTCTTC	CASRLGLAGGYNEQFF
TRBV6-5	.	TRBD2	TRBJ2-5	TGTGCCAGCAGAGGACTAGCGGGGCTCCAAGAGACCCAGTACTTC	CASRGLAGLQETQYF
TRBV2	.	TRBD1	TRBJ2-4	TGTGCCAGCAGAGGACAGGGGATTCAGTACTTC	CASRGQGIQYF
TRBV6-6	.	.	TRBJ1-5	TGTGCCAGCAGTTACTGGGCAAGTGATCAGCCCCAGCATTTT	CASSYWASDQPQHF
TRBV5-5	.	.	TRBJ2-5	TGTGCCAGCAGGCAGGGGTTCCAAGAGACCCAGTACTTC	CASRQGFQETQYF
TRBV7-3	.	.	TRBJ2-2	TGTGCCAGCGCTTATTCCACAGGATCGAGCACCGGGGAGCTGTTTTTT	CASAYSTGSSTGELFF